Below, 27 T cell receptor beta chains from the same sample are listed, as sequenced in a study of cytomegalovirus exposure and HLA in healthy donors. The primer mix had 60 Vbeta and 13 Jbeta primers. TCRdb's copy holds only in-frame clones and misses some; the assay was immunoSEQ multiplex PCR. The table includes about 240,000 clones, 75% to 85% detected once. Sequencing input: PBMCs. The receptors come from a woman aged 55-70 years in good health and CMV-seropositive.

The chain combines TRBV2 with TRBJ2-5; possibly TRBD1 for D (6 bases). Per germline, CDR1 SNHLY and CDR2 FYNNEI. V lost 8 bases, J lost 5 bases, and 12 bases lay in between. The CDR3 spans 12 residues. The CDR3 DNA reads as TGTGCCAGCGCAGGGGTAGGGGAGACCCAGTACTTC. This sequence encodes CASAGVGETQYF.

The chain is built from TRBV5-1 and TRBJ1-2, with 7 bases matching TRBD1. V lost 4 bases, J lost 0 bases, and 3 bases stayed unmatched. The germline gives CDR1 SGHRS, CDR2 YFSETQ. The CDR3 has 14 residues. The CDR3 DNA follows: TGCGCCAGCAGCGGGACAGAAACTAACTATGGCTACACCTTC. Its protein product is CASSGTETNYGYTF.

The chain employs TRBV14 and TRBJ1-3, with D unclear. Germline loops: CDR1 SGHDN, CDR2 FVKESK. The CDR3 is made up of 15 amino acids. V was trimmed by 6 bases and J by 0 bases, leaving 12 bases between them. The CDR3 spells CASRRDSFSGNTIYF. The CDR3 DNA reads as TGTGCCAGCAGGCGCGATTCCTTCTCTGGAAACACCATATATTTT.

This sequence joins TRBV4-1 and TRBJ2-7, with TRBD1 identical over 7 bases. Looked up from germline, CDR1 is MGHRA and CDR2 is YSYEKL. The ends lost 0 bases at V and 3 bases at J; junction bases unmatched: 8. This CDR3 has 16 residues. The CDR3 here is CASSQDPRTGLYEQYF. CDR3 in DNA: TGCGCCAGCAGCCAAGATCCGCGGACAGGACTCTACGAGCAGTACTTC.

The V call is TRBV7-2, the J call TRBJ2-7; 7 bases agree with TRBD2. The ends lost 3 bases at V and 6 bases at J; junction bases unmatched: 5. In germline, CDR1 is SGHTA, CDR2 FQGNSA. The CDR3 has 13 residues. CDR3 protein: CASSFTSVGEQYF. The CDR3 DNA sequence: TGTGCCAGCAGCTTTACTAGCGTAGGCGAGCAGTACTTC.

V usage is TRBV2 and J usage is TRBJ2-5; a weak D match, TRBD2 (7 bases). CDR1 is SNHLY and CDR2 is FYNNEI in the germline V gene. V was cut by 10 bases and J by 5 bases, with 14 bases left in between. The CDR3 has 12 amino acids. DNA of the CDR3: TGTGCCACCTCGGAGGGGGGGGAGACCCAGTACTTC. Encoded protein: CATSEGGETQYF.

This clone was observed a handful of times. The chain recombines TRBV27 with TRBJ2-2; the D gene is possibly TRBD2 (6 bases). Trimming cost V 7 bases and J 8 bases, with 17 bases left between them. Germline CDR1 is MNHEY and CDR2 is SMNVEV (reference sequence). The CDR3 loop spans 14 amino acids. CDR3 residues: CASKPLWGEGELFF. CDR3 in DNA: TGTGCCAGCAAGCCCCTGTGGGGGGAAGGGGAGCTGTTTTTT.

Only a few counts were recorded for this clone. Other DNA sequences in the sample encode the same CDR3. The chain carries TRBV18 and TRBJ1-1; 7 bases are a match to TRBD1. Losses at the gene ends were 0 bases for V and 1 base for J; bases not matched to a gene: 2. Germline values: CDR1 KGHSH, CDR2 LQKENI. The CDR3 is made up of 15 amino acids. CDR3 DNA: TGTGCCAGCTCACCACCCACAGGGGAGAACACTGAAGCTTTCTTT. This codes for CASSPPTGENTEAFF.

The chain couples TRBV11-2 to TRBJ2-3; D is perhaps TRBD1 (5 bases). The germline V and J ends were trimmed by 0 bases and 2 bases, with 9 bases remaining between them. Germline CDR1 and CDR2: SGHAT and FQNNGV. The CDR3 extends over 15 amino acids. CDR3 sequence: CASSLEQGLTDTQYF. Here the CDR3 DNA reads TGTGCCAGCAGCTTAGAGCAGGGCCTCACAGATACGCAGTATTTT.

The chain employs TRBV18 and TRBJ2-7; the match to TRBD2 covers 9 bases. J lost 3 bases, V lost 0 bases, and 3 bases had no gene match. The germline V gene encodes CDR1 KGHSH and CDR2 LQKENI. This CDR3 has 15 amino acids. This chain's CDR3 is CASSPPGSGSYEQYF. For the CDR3, the DNA is TGTGCCAGCTCACCACCGGGTAGCGGGAGCTACGAGCAGTACTTC.

This rearrangement joins TRBV5-1 to TRBJ1-2, with a weak D call TRBD1 (5 bases). The CDR3 runs 13 residues. In germline, CDR1 is SGHRS, CDR2 YFSETQ. V was shortened by 4 bases and J by 7 bases, with 14 bases between the two germline ends. In nucleotides, the CDR3 is TGCGCCAGCAGCCTTGGGACGACTAGTGGCTACACCTTC. It yields the protein CASSLGTTSGYTF.

The V call is TRBV28, the J call TRBJ2-1; 11 bases agree with TRBD2. Trimming took 5 bases from V and 8 from J; bases not matched to a gene: 8. CDR3 length equals 15 residues. From germline, CDR1 is MDHEN and CDR2 SYDVKM. CDR3 region: CASSKPGLAVDEQFF. CDR3 coding DNA: TGTGCCAGCAGTAAACCGGGACTAGCGGTGGATGAGCAGTTCTTC.

This clone came up once. The rearrangement joins TRBV6-6 to TRBJ2-1, with 9 bases lining up with TRBD1. Germline values: CDR1 MNHNY, CDR2 SVGAGI (reference sequence). J lost 12 bases, V lost 5 bases, and 5 bases had no gene match. The CDR3 consists of 12 residues. The CDR3 bases are TGTGCCAGCAGTCCTACAGGGGGCCCGCAGTTCTTC. Residues: CASSPTGGPQFF.

The chain couples TRBV7-9 to TRBJ1-2; 7 bases line up with TRBD1. There are 15 residues in the CDR3. CDR1 and CDR2 (germline): SEHNR, FQNEAQ (reference sequence). V was pared by 4 bases and J by 8 bases, with 13 bases of the junction left unmatched. CDR3 nucleotides: TGTGCCAGCAGCTCGCTGACAGGGTCGGAGGCAGGCTACACCTTC. Its translation: CASSSLTGSEAGYTF.

CDR3 protein: CASSDLDRTAYGYTF. The DNA for the CDR3 is TGTGCCAGCAGTGACCTGGACAGGACAGCTTATGGCTACACCTTC. This chain uses TRBV6-6 with TRBJ1-2, with 7 positions matching TRBD1. Unmatched junction bases numbered 11, after V lost 5 bases and J lost 5 bases. CDR1 is MNHNY and CDR2 is SVGAGI in the germline V gene (reference sequence). This CDR3 is 15 amino acids long.

The gene calls are TRBV9 and TRBJ2-6; D remains unclear. Germline V CDR1 and CDR2: SGDLS, YYNGEE. V shed 0 bases and J shed 4 bases, with 5 bases lying between them. The CDR3 totals 14 residues. Here the CDR3 reads CASSVGGGANVLTF. In DNA form, the CDR3 reads TGTGCCAGCAGCGTAGGAGGAGGGGCCAACGTCCTGACTTTC.

V is TRBV2 and J is TRBJ1-1, with D possibly matching TRBD1 (5 bases). CDR3 size: 14 residues. Trimming shortened V by 7 bases and J by 3 bases, and 15 bases separated the two germline ends. Germline loops: CDR1 SNHLY, CDR2 FYNNEI. CDR3 sequence (DNA): TGTGCCAGCAACCTAAAAGTAGGGGACACTGAAGCTTTCTTT. Protein sequence: CASNLKVGDTEAFF. Variable domain in full (rest from reference TRBV2 and TRBJ1-1): EPEVTQTPSHQVTQMGQEVILRCVPISNHLYFYWYRQILGQKVEFLVSFYNNEISEKSEIFDDQFSVERPDGSNFTLKIRSTKLEDSAMYFCASNLKVGDTEAFFGQGTRLTVV.

This clone was detected once. The rearrangement links TRBV27 to TRBJ1-5, with 9 bases that match TRBD1. Germline V gene data show CDR1 as MNHEY and CDR2 as SMNVEV (reference sequence). The CDR3 has 14 amino acids. The V segment lost 9 bases and the J segment 6 bases; nucleotides outside the gene matches: 9. The chain's CDR3 is CASKQGAIGQPQHF. As DNA, the CDR3 is TGTGCCAGTAAACAGGGGGCTATAGGTCAGCCCCAGCATTTT.

The V gene is TRBV19, the J gene TRBJ1-1; possibly TRBD1 for D (6 bases). The CDR3 contains 15 residues. V lost 7 bases, J lost 1 base, and 16 bases lay in between. Germline CDR1 and CDR2: LNHDA and SQIVND (reference sequence). In nucleotides, the CDR3 is TGTGCCAGTATGTACAGGGCGGATCCGAACACTGAAGCTTTCTTT. Its translation is CASMYRADPNTEAFF. The full variable domain, rest sourced from reference TRBV19 and TRBJ1-1, is DGGITQSPKYLFRKEGQNVTLSCEQNLNHDAMYWYRQDPGQGLRLIYYSQIVNDFQKGDIAEGYSVSREKKESFPLTVTSAQKNPTAFYLCASMYRADPNTEAFFGQGTRLTVV.

This sequence joins TRBV18 and TRBJ1-2; 7 nucleotides line up with TRBD1. CDR1 KGHSH and CDR2 LQKENI come from the germline V gene. V shed 5 bases and J 4 bases; nucleotides not matched to a gene: 4. This CDR3 comprises 13 residues. The CDR3 spells CASSAGQSYGYTF. In DNA form, the CDR3 reads TGTGCCAGCTCAGCGGGACAGAGCTATGGCTACACCTTC. Full variable domain (missing parts from reference TRBV18 and TRBJ1-2): NAGVMQNPRHLVRRRGQEARLRCSPMKGHSHVYWYRQLPEEGLKFMVYLQKENIIDESGMPKERFSAEFPKEGPSILRIQQVVRGDSAAYFCASSAGQSYGYTFGSGTRLTVV.

This clone appeared a few times. CDR3 sequence reads: CASSFGGRIGNTIYF. DNA for the CDR3: TGTGCCAGCAGTTTCGGGGGGCGCATTGGAAACACCATATATTTT. This sequence joins TRBV28 and TRBJ1-3; the D gene is possibly TRBD1 (6 bases). V shed 3 bases and J shed 3 bases, with 12 bases lying between them. Germline V gene sequence: CDR1 MDHEN, CDR2 SYDVKM. The CDR3 totals 15 residues. Variable domain in full (rest from reference TRBV28 and TRBJ1-3): DVKVTQSSRYLVKRTGEKVFLECVQDMDHENMFWYRQDPGLGLRLIYFSYDVKMKEKGDIPEGYSVSREKKERFSLILESASTNQTSMYLCASSFGGRIGNTIYFGEGSWLTVV.

J is TRBJ1-6 and V is TRBV5-1, with D tentatively TRBD1 (5 bases). Germline V gene lookup returns CDR1 SGHRS and CDR2 YFSETQ. V lost 6 bases to trimming and J lost 10 bases, with 23 bases between them. The CDR3 runs 16 residues. The CDR3 region is CASTPTELRGGSPLHF. CDR3 nucleotides: TGCGCCAGCACCCCTACAGAACTCCGGGGGGGGTCACCCCTCCACTTT.

This sequence joins TRBV28 and TRBJ1-1; D is perhaps TRBD1 (6 bases). Germline assignment: CDR1 MDHEN and CDR2 SYDVKM. This CDR3 has 18 residues. Between the trimmed V and J ends, which lost 6 bases and 0 bases, there was a span of 23 bases. CDR3 bases: TGTGCCAGCAGCCCAACAGGGTGGGCCTTATTTTTGAACACTGAAGCTTTCTTT. It encodes CASSPTGWALFLNTEAFF. The variable domain in full, completed from reference TRBV28 and TRBJ1-1, reads DVKVTQSSRYLVKRTGEKVFLECVQDMDHENMFWYRQDPGLGLRLIYFSYDVKMKEKGDIPEGYSVSREKKERFSLILESASTNQTSMYLCASSPTGWALFLNTEAFFGQGTRLTVV.

This clone was counted once. The rearrangement links TRBV10-3 to TRBJ2-3; TRBD2 matches 8 bases. V lost 11 bases to trimming and J lost 4 bases; unmatched junction nucleotides: 5. Germline CDR1 and CDR2: ENHRY and SYGVKD. This CDR3 has 12 residues. This chain's CDR3 is CASSGSSDTQYF. DNA of the CDR3: TGTGCCTCAAGCGGGAGTTCAGATACGCAGTATTTT.

The V gene is TRBV5-6, the J gene TRBJ1-5; TRBD1 matches 7 bases. V lost 3 bases, J lost 4 bases, and 7 bases stayed unmatched. CDR1 and CDR2 (germline): SGHDT, YYEEEE. The CDR3 totals 15 residues. Written as DNA, the CDR3 is TGTGCCAGCAGCTGGCAGGGGGACTTTAATCAGCCCCAGCATTTT. It specifies CASSWQGDFNQPQHF.

V and J are TRBV28 and TRBJ2-1; TRBD2 aligns across 9 bases. The V segment lost 6 bases and the J segment 9 bases; nucleotides outside the gene matches: 21. Germline loops: CDR1 MDHEN, CDR2 SYDVKM. The length of the CDR3 is 18 residues. Here the CDR3 reads CASRGLLMREGPRGEQFF. The CDR3 DNA follows: TGTGCCAGCAGGGGCCTCCTGATGCGGGAGGGCCCCAGGGGTGAGCAGTTCTTC.

The CDR3 DNA is TGTGCCAGCAGCGTGCAAACTAGCGGGATCAATGAGCAGTTCTTC. This sequence encodes CASSVQTSGINEQFF. The genes are TRBV9 and TRBJ2-1; 10 bases match TRBD2. The germline CDR1 and CDR2 sequences are SGDLS and YYNGEE. The CDR3 consists of 15 residues. V trimming: 2 bases; J trimming: 6 bases; junction bases outside the gene matches: 5.